These 14 T cell receptor beta chains originate from one sample sequenced in a study of CD8+ T cells in alopecia areata. Following RNA extraction, reverse transcription yielded cDNA that acted as the sequencing template. Generated by immunoSEQ multiplex PCR, the TCRdb table keeps only in-frame clones and is missing some. The profile covers 150,000 or so clones, with roughly 64% appearing a single time and 5% to 7% taken by the ten largest. Sequenced here: CD4+ T cells sorted from blood, sampled at week 0. The origin of the receptors is a human donor with alopecia areata.

The CDR3 region has the DNA TGTGCCAGCAGACCAGACCCCTCTGGAAACACCATATATTTT. Translating it yields CASRPDPSGNTIYF. The V call is TRBV7-2, the J call TRBJ1-3, with D unclear. Between the trimmed V and J ends, which lost 6 bases and 0 bases, there was a span of 9 bases. In germline, CDR1 is SGHTA, CDR2 FQGNSA. The CDR3 runs 14 residues.

V usage is TRBV6-5 and J usage is TRBJ2-7; 12 bases line up with TRBD1. V trimming: 2 bases; J trimming: 5 bases; junction bases outside the gene matches: 4. CDR3 length: 15 amino acids. Germline-derived CDR1 and CDR2 are MNHEY and SVGAGI. CDR3 residues: CASSYQGTGGNEQYF. CDR3 coding DNA: TGTGCCAGCAGTTACCAAGGGACAGGGGGCAACGAGCAGTACTTC.

The V call is TRBV30, the J call TRBJ1-6; no clear D. The length of the CDR3 is 15 residues. The V end was cut by 2 bases, the J end by 3 bases, with 11 bases between. Germline V gene sequence: CDR1 GTSNPN, CDR2 SVGIG (reference sequence). The CDR3 here is CAWSSGGYYNSPLHF. The CDR3 DNA is TGTGCCTGGAGTAGCGGAGGGTACTATAATTCACCCCTCCACTTT.

This clone was seen a handful of times. The chain uses TRBV4-1 and TRBJ2-3; D not resolved. This CDR3 is built from 13 residues. Germline loops: CDR1 MGHRA, CDR2 YSYEKL. Trimming removed 2 bases at V and 5 bases at J, with 8 bases between. The CDR3 is CASSQLFGDTQYF. The CDR3 nucleotides are TGCGCCAGCAGCCAATTGTTCGGAGATACGCAGTATTTT.

This clone was seen only a few times. The V and J genes are TRBV29-1 and TRBJ2-6, with unresolved D. The V gene's germline CDR1 is SQVTM and CDR2 ANQGSEA. The CDR3 runs to 13 residues. V was cut by 6 bases and J by 0 bases, with 6 bases left in between. Here the CDR3 reads CSVENSGANVLTF. The CDR3 DNA reads as TGCAGCGTGGAAAACTCTGGGGCCAACGTCCTGACTTTC.

This chain uses TRBV30 with TRBJ1-2, with TRBD1 matching 7 bases. The CDR3 sequence is 14 residues long. The junction had 4 bases not matched to a gene; V was cut back by 2 bases and J by 1 base. CDR1 is GTSNPN, CDR2 SVGIG, per germline (reference sequence). DNA of the CDR3: TGTGCCTGGAGTAAGACAGGGTATAACTATGGCTACACCTTC. It codes for CAWSKTGYNYGYTF.

The CDR3 sequence: CASTPGTATDTQYF. In DNA, the CDR3 is TGTGCCAGCACCCCCGGGACAGCCACAGATACGCAGTATTTT. The chain combines TRBV2 with TRBJ2-3; 7 nucleotides agree with TRBD1. Germline V CDR1 and CDR2: SNHLY, FYNNEI. V shed 7 bases, J shed 2 bases, and the junction held 6 bases outside the gene matches. This CDR3 spans 14 amino acids. The whole variable domain, remainder taken from reference TRBV2 and TRBJ2-3, is EPEVTQTPSHQVTQMGQEVILRCVPISNHLYFYWYRQILGQKVEFLVSFYNNEISEKSEIFDDQFSVERPDGSNFTLKIRSTKLEDSAMYFCASTPGTATDTQYFGPGTRLTVL.

The V and J genes are TRBV7-9 and TRBJ1-6, with D hard to call. V was pared by 5 bases and J by 10 bases, with 9 bases between. Germline lookup yields CDR1 SEHNR and CDR2 FQNEAQ (reference sequence). The CDR3 spans 12 residues. Here the CDR3 DNA reads TGTGCCAGCAGCCCCGAGGCATCACCCCTCCACTTT. Protein product: CASSPEASPLHF.

The V and J genes are TRBV30 and TRBJ1-1, with D maybe TRBD1 (5 bases). V lost 2 bases and J lost 11, with 15 bases in between. The CDR3 totals 12 residues. Germline loops: CDR1 GTSNPN, CDR2 SVGIG (reference sequence). CDR3 region: CAWSSGLVEAFF. The CDR3 DNA reads as TGTGCCTGGAGTTCAGGGCTTGTTGAGGCTTTCTTT.

This clone was counted a single time. The chain links TRBV15 to TRBJ2-7; a weak D match, TRBD2 (5 bases). Germline loops: CDR1 LNHNV, CDR2 YYDKDF (reference sequence). The CDR3 length is 13 residues. V shed 1 base and J shed 4 bases, with 8 bases lying between them. The CDR3 protein is CATSRASGYEQYF. CDR3 coding DNA: TGTGCCACCAGCAGAGCCTCGGGGTACGAGCAGTACTTC.

V gene TRBV10-3 combines with J gene TRBJ2-7, with a weak D call TRBD2 (6 bases). The CDR3 runs to 12 residues. Germline CDR1 is ENHRY and CDR2 is SYGVKD. V gave up 8 bases and J gave up 0 bases, with 8 bases separating them. The chain's CDR3 is CAIRGSSYEQYF. The CDR3 DNA reads as TGTGCCATCCGGGGGAGCTCCTACGAGCAGTACTTC.

This rearrangement joins TRBV7-3 to TRBJ1-5, with TRBD1 identical over 7 bases. This CDR3 comprises 13 residues. V shed 5 bases, J shed 7 bases, and the junction held 5 bases outside the gene matches. Germline CDR1 and CDR2: SGHTA and FQGTGA. The CDR3 reads CASSPTGDQPQHF. In DNA, the CDR3 is TGTGCCAGCAGCCCTACAGGGGACCAGCCCCAGCATTTT.

J is TRBJ2-4 and V is TRBV9; D possibly corresponds to TRBD1 (5 bases). CDR3 length: 15 amino acids. Looked up from germline, CDR1 is SGDLS and CDR2 is YYNGEE. The V and J ends lost 1 base and 8 bases respectively, with 16 bases between them. The CDR3 sequence: CASSVQGYTPDIQYF. The DNA of the CDR3 is TGTGCCAGCAGCGTACAGGGATACACCCCGGACATTCAGTACTTC. The variable domain in full, completed from reference TRBV9 and TRBJ2-4, reads DSGVTQTPKHLITATGQRVTLRCSPRSGDLSVYWYQQSLDQGLQFLIQYYNGEERAKGNILERFSAQQFPDLHSELNLSSLELGDSALYFCASSVQGYTPDIQYFGAGTRLSVL.

This clone was counted only a few times. The chain is built from TRBV7-2 and TRBJ1-1; 8 nucleotides align to TRBD1. CDR1 SGHTA and CDR2 FQGNSA come from the germline V gene. Trimming removed 2 bases from V and 9 bases from J; junction bases left unmatched: 8. This CDR3 has 14 amino acids. The CDR3 DNA reads TGTGCCAGCAGCTTATGGCCAGGGGGCGTGAAAGCTTTCTTT. As protein: CASSLWPGGVKAFF. Using reference TRBV7-2 and TRBJ1-1 for the parts outside the CDR3, the full variable domain is GAGVSQSPSNKVTEKGKDVELRCDPISGHTALYWYRQSLGQGLEFLIYFQGNSAPDKSGLPSDRFSAERTGGSVSTLTIQRTQQEDSAVYLCASSLWPGGVKAFFGQGTRLTVV.